Given below is one T cell receptor beta chain in context. What it binds is not known. Both 60 Vbeta primers and 13 Jbeta primers went into the PCR. How the authors handled the data: Later analysis identified some 80 million unique TCR beta chains, 9 million to 13 million shared. Sequencing used immunoSEQ multiplex PCR; TCRdb keeps in-frame clones, though not all of them. The V and J calls and clone size are taken from that table; D and trimming were inferred from the DNA. The data contain roughly 160,000 clones, about four fifths of them singletons. Germline V gives CDR1 WSHSY, CDR2 SAAADI. CDR3 length equals 14 residues. The V and J ends lost 4 bases and 2 bases respectively, with 11 bases between them. This record belongs to a study of cytomegalovirus exposure and HLA in healthy donors. Findings of the study overall: Later analysis showed most CMV-associated TCR beta chains appearing HLA-restricted.

V and J are TRBV10-2 and TRBJ1-1; no clear D gene. This sequence originates from a man younger than 45 in good health and CMV-seronegative. The sequenced sample consisted of PBMCs. The chain's CDR3 is CASSGGGVNTEAFF. The CDR3 DNA follows: TGCGCCAGCAGTGGAGGCGGGGTCAACACTGAAGCTTTCTTT.